A selection of T cell receptor beta chains follows, all from one sample in a study of blood T cell repertoires in COVID-19. Repertoires were generated with immunoSEQ multiplex PCR, while TCRdb's copy carries only in-frame clones and drops some. The sample has roughly 97,000 clones, less than 85% seen once. Sequencing used peripheral blood. These receptors were taken from a man aged 65 to 85 with acute or convalescent COVID-19. The CDR3 runs from the conserved cysteine through the conserved F or W. The D gene is left open where the match is weak. The size of a clone is reported for some rows only, either as once, few or many, or as a class for expanded clones.

.	TRBV24-1	TRBJ2-5	.	TGTGCCACCAGTGACCCGAAGAGTCGGACCCAGTACTTC	CATSDPKSRTQYF
.	TRBV7-2	TRBJ1-1	.	TGTGCCAGCAGCTTACGGTTATCGGGAAACATGAACACTGAAGCTTTCTTT	CASSLRLSGNMNTEAFF
.	TRBV6-5	TRBJ1-1	few	TGTGCCAGTGGGGAAGGTGGCAGGGGAACTGAAGCTTTCTTT	CASGEGGRGTEAFF
.	TRBV28	TRBJ2-7	few	TGTGCCAGCAGGACTCGCTACGAGCAGTACTTC	CASRTRYEQYF
.	TRBV5-1	TRBJ2-3	.	TGCGCCAGCAGTCCGGGGACTAGCACAGATACGCAGTATTTT	CASSPGTSTDTQYF
TRBD1	TRBV5-1	TRBJ2-3	.	TGCGCCAGCAGCTTAAGAGGTGCGGGACAGGGGTTCGCAGATACGCAGTATTTT	CASSLRGAGQGFADTQYF
.	TRBV7-6	TRBJ1-2	.	TGTGCCAGCAGCTTACAGGCCGCCTATGGCTACACCTTC	CASSLQAAYGYTF
.	TRBV11-2	TRBJ2-7	.	TGTGCCAGCAGCTTTCTTGCGGGGTTAGGGGACTACGAGCAGTACTTC	CASSFLAGLGDYEQYF
.	TRBV5-1	TRBJ1-1	few	TGCGCCAGCAGCCAACAGGGCCACGGCACTGAAGCTTTCTTT	CASSQQGHGTEAFF
.	TRBV9	TRBJ2-7	.	TGTGCCAGCAGCGTATCATCAGGGGCAAAGACCTACGAGCAGTACTTC	CASSVSSGAKTYEQYF
.	TRBV30	TRBJ1-1	.	TGTGCCTGGAGTCCCAGGGCCGACACTGAAGCTTTCTTT	CAWSPRADTEAFF
.	TRBV30	TRBJ1-1	.	TGTGCCTGGAGTGTGGCAGGCAACACTGAAGCTTTCTTT	CAWSVAGNTEAFF
.	TRBV5-1	TRBJ1-4	.	TGCGCCAGCAGCTTGGCCGGGATTGCAACTAATGAAAAACTGTTTTTT	CASSLAGIATNEKLFF
TRBD2	TRBV4-1	TRBJ2-5	.	TGCGCCAGCAGCCAATTAGCGGGAGGGTACCAAGAGACCCAGTACTTC	CASSQLAGGYQETQYF
.	TRBV28	TRBJ2-7	.	TGTGCCAGCAGTTTACCCGCTAGGAAGCTCTACGAGCAGTACTTC	CASSLPARKLYEQYF
.	TRBV23-1	TRBJ1-2	.	TGCGCCAGCAGTCAGGAGGGCTACACCTTC	CASSQEGYTF
.	TRBV10-3	TRBJ1-1	.	TGTGCCATCAGTGAGCAGAACACTGAAGCTTTCTTT	CAISEQNTEAFF
.	TRBV5-6	TRBJ2-3	.	TGTGCCAGCAGCTTGGTAGACTCCCTCACAGATACGCAGTATTTT	CASSLVDSLTDTQYF
.	TRBV4-1	TRBJ1-6	.	TGCGCCAGCAGCCACCCGAATTCACCCCTCCACTTT	CASSHPNSPLHF
TRBD1	TRBV19	TRBJ1-6	.	TGTGCCAGTATGGTTAGTTTTCAGGGACAGGATAATTCACCCCTCCACTTT	CASMVSFQGQDNSPLHF
TRBD1	TRBV12-5	TRBJ1-1	few	TGTGCTAGTGGTAAACTCACCGGGACAGGGGTAACTGAAGCTTTCTTT	CASGKLTGTGVTEAFF
.	TRBV7-8	TRBJ2-3	.	TGTGCCAGCAGCTTAGGGGGACAAGGCACAGATACGCAGTATTTT	CASSLGGQGTDTQYF
TRBD1	TRBV19	TRBJ1-5	.	TGTGCCAGTAGTGCCCGGGACAGGGGGCTCGGCAATCAGCCCCAGCATTTT	CASSARDRGLGNQPQHF
.	TRBV2	TRBJ1-1	.	TGTGCCAGCAGTGAAGGGCCGACTGAAGCTTTCTTT	CASSEGPTEAFF
.	TRBV24-1	TRBJ1-5	.	TGTGCCACCAGACAGGGTTTTAATCAGCCCCAGCATTTT	CATRQGFNQPQHF
TRBD1	TRBV24-1	TRBJ2-5	.	TGTGCCACCAGTGACAGGACAGGCCAAGAGACCCAGTACTTC	CATSDRTGQETQYF